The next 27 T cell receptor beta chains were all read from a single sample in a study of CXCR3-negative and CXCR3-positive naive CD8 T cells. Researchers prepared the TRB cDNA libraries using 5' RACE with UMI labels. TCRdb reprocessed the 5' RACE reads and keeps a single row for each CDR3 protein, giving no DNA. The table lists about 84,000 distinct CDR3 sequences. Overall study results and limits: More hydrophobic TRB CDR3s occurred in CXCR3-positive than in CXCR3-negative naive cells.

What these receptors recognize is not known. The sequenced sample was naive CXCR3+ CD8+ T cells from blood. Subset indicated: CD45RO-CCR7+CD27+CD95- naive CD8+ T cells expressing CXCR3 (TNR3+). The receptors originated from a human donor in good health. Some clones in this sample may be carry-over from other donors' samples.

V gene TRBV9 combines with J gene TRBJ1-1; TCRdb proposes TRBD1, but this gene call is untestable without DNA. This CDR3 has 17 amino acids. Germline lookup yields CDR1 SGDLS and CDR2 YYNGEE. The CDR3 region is CASSAYAGTGRGTEAFF.

The CDR3 here is CASNIRQQNTGELFF. The V and J genes are TRBV28 and TRBJ2-2; checking the TCRdb D call of TRBD1 is not possible without DNA. Germline CDR1 is MDHEN and CDR2 is SYDVKM. The CDR3 consists of 15 residues. Based on the CDR3 plus reference TRBV28 and TRBJ2-2, the full variable domain is DVKVTQSSRYLVKRTGEKVFLECVQDMDHENMFWYRQDPGLGLRLIYFSYDVKMKEKGDIPEGYSVSREKKERFSLILESASTNQTSMYLCASNIRQQNTGELFFGEGSRLTVL.

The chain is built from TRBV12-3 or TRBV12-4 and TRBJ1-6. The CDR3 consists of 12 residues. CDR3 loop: CASSSDDSPLHF.

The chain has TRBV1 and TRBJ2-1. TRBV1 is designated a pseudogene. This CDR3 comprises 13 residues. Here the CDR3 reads CTSSPTMNNEQFF.

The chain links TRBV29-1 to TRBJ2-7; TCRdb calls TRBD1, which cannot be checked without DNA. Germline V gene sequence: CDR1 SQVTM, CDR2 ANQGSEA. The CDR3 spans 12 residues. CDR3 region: CSASTGSYEQYF.

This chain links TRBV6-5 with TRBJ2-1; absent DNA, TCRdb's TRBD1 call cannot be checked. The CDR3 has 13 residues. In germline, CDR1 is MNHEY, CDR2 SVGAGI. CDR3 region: CASSLGEDNEQFF.

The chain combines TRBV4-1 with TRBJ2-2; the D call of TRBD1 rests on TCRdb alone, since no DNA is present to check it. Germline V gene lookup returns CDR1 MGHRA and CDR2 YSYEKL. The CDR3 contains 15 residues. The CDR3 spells CASSQARQEAGELFF.

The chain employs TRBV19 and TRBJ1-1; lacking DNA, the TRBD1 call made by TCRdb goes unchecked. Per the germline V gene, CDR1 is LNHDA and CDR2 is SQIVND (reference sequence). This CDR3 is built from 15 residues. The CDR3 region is CASSHPGQGSTEAFF.

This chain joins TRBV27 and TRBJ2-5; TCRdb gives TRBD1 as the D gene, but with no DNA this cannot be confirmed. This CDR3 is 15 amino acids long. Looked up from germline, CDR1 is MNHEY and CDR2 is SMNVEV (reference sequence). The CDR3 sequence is CASSLPGTGEETQYF.

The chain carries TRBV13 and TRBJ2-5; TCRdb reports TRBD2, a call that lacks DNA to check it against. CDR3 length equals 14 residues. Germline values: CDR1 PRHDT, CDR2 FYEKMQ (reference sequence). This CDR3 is CASSLVGQEETQYF.

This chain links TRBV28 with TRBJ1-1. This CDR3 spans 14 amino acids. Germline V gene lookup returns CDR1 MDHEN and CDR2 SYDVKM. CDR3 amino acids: CASSRQLMNTEAFF.

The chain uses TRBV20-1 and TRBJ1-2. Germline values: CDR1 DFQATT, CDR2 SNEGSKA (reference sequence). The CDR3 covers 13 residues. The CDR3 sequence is CSAREETDYGYTF.

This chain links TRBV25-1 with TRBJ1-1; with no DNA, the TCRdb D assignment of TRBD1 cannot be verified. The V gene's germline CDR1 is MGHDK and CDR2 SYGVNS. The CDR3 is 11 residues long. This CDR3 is CASTRGVEAFF.

The CDR3 here is CASPGQGLWYGYTF. J is TRBJ1-2 and V is TRBV7-9; there is no DNA to check the TCRdb D call of TRBD1. The CDR3 totals 14 residues. CDR1 and CDR2 from the germline V gene are SEHNR and FQNEAQ (reference sequence).

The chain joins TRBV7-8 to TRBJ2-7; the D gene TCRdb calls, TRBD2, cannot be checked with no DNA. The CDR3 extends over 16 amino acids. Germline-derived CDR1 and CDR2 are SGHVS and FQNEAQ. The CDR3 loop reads CASSLLAGRSSYEQYF. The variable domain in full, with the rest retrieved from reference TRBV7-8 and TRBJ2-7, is GAGVSQSPRYKVAKRGQDVALRCDPISGHVSLFWYQQALGQGPEFLTYFQNEAQLDKSGLPSDRFFAERPEGSVSTLKIQRTQQEDSAVYLCASSLLAGRSSYEQYFGPGTRLTVT.

Here the CDR3 reads CASSQTGNYTF. The genes are TRBV4-2 and TRBJ1-2; TCRdb calls TRBD1, which cannot be checked without DNA. Per germline, CDR1 LGHNA and CDR2 YNFKEQ. This CDR3 region has 11 residues.

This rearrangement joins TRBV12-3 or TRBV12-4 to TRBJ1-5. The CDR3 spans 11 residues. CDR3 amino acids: CASSFGEAQHF.

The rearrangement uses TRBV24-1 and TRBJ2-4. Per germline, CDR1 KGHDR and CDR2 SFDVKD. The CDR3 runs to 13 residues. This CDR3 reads CATSDRTKNIQYF.

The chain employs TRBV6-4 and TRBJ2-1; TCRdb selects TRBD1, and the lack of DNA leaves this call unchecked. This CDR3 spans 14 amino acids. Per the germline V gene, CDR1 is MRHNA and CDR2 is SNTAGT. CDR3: CASSESGGGNEQFF.

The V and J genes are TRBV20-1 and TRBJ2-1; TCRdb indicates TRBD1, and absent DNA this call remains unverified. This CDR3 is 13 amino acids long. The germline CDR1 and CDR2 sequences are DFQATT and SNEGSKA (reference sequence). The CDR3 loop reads CSAPRQGAVEQFF.

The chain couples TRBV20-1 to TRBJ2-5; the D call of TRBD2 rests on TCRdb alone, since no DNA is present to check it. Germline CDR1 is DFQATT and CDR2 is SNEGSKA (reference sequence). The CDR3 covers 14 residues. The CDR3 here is CSARPGLNQETQYF.

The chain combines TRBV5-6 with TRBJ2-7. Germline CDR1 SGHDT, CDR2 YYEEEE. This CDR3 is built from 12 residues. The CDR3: CASSLGVYEQYF. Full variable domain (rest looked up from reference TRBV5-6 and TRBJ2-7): DAGVTQSPTHLIKTRGQQVTLRCSPKSGHDTVSWYQQALGQGPQFIFQYYEEEERQRGNFPDRFSGHQFPNYSSELNVNALLLGDSALYLCASSLGVYEQYFGPGTRLTVT.

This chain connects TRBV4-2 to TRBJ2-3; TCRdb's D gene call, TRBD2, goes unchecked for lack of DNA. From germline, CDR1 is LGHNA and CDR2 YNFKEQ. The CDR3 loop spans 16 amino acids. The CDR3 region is CASSQEGGGAVDTQYF.

Here the CDR3 reads CASGLQGGSNQPQHF. The J gene is TRBJ1-5, the V gene TRBV12-3 or TRBV12-4; TCRdb's assignment of TRBD1 cannot be checked, as there is no DNA. This CDR3 spans 15 amino acids.

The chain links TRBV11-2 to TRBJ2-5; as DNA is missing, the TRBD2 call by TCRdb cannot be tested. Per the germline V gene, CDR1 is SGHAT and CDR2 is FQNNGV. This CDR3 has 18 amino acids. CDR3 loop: CASSPTFSGSTERETQYF.

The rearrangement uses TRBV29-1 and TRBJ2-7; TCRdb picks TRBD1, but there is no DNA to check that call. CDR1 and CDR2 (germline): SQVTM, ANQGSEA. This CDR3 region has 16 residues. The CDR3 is CSVVFTQGTELYEQYF.

This CDR3 is CASSNPLGTGSRIDQETQYF. The chain couples TRBV6-2 or TRBV6-3 to TRBJ2-5; TCRdb gives TRBD1 as the D gene, but with no DNA this cannot be confirmed. The CDR3 spans 20 residues. Germline V gene sequence: CDR1 MNHEY, CDR2 SVGEGT.